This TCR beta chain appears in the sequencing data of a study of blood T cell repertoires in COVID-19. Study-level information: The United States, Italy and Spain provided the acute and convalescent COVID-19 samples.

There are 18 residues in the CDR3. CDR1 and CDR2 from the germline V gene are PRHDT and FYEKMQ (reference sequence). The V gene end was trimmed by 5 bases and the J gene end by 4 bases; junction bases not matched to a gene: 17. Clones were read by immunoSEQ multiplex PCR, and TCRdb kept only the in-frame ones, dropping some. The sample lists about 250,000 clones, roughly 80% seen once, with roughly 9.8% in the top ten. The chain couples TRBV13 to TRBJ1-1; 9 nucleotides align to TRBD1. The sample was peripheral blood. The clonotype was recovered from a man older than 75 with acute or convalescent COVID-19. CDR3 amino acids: CASSGALPGQGRVTEAFF. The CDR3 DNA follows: TGTGCCAGCAGCGGCGCACTTCCGGGACAGGGACGTGTCACTGAAGCTTTCTTT.